This T cell receptor (beta chain) was documented in a study of cytomegalovirus exposure and HLA in healthy donors. The V gene's germline CDR1 is SGHNT and CDR2 YENEEA. The CDR3 consists of 16 residues. The ends were cut back, 1 base at V and 1 base at J, with 13 bases in the middle. Primers included in the PCR were 60 Vbeta and 13 Jbeta primers. Clones were read by immunoSEQ multiplex PCR, and TCRdb kept only the in-frame ones, dropping some. The profile shows 140,000 to 150,000 clones, 73% of them singletons. To note about this clone: Its matching antigen is unknown.

Whole-study findings and limits: Later analysis identified 17,000 or so TCR beta sequences associated with HLA alleles, using a false discovery rate threshold of 0.05. Common viral pathogens seemed, in a later analysis, to connect with several of the most significant clusters. Excluded were some V segments that proved indistinguishable, including TRBV6-2 and TRBV6-3.

The chain employs TRBV11-3 and TRBJ1-1; D uncertain. Material: PBMCs. This TCR was sampled from a woman younger than 30 in good health and CMV-seronegative. The DNA of the CDR3 is TGTGCCAGCAGCTTAGTTTGGACGGGGAGGAACACTGAAGCTTTCTTT. Translating gives CASSLVWTGRNTEAFF.